Below are 13 T cell receptor beta chains sequenced from a single sample in a study of T cells after yellow fever vaccination. A single record per CDR3 protein comes from TCRdb applying MiXCR to the 5' RACE reads. The data hold around 350,000 distinct CDR3 sequences, with around 10% observed a single time. Sequences were derived from PBMCs, sampled on the day of the first yellow fever vaccination. The receptors shown here come from a man between 18 and 29 years old who received the YFV17D yellow fever vaccine.

As regards this clonotype: Without the conserved terminal phenylalanine or tryptophan, this CDR3 likely stems from a read error. V and J are TRBV27 and TRBJ1-1; no definite D call. Germline assignment: CDR1 MNHEY and CDR2 SMNVEV (reference sequence). The CDR3 is 12 residues long. Trimming shortened V by 4 bases and J by 1 base, and 4 bases separated the two germline ends. In nucleotides, the CDR3 is TGTGCCAGCAGTTCTGAGAACACTGAAGCTTTCTTA. It is translated as CASSSENTEAFL.

This chain links TRBV11-2 with TRBJ2-7; D is unclear. Germline V CDR1 and CDR2: SGHAT, FQNNGV. The CDR3 contains 14 residues. V lost 4 bases and J 5 bases, leaving 15 bases between the germline ends. For the CDR3, the DNA is TGTGCCAGCAGCTCCGCTGGCATGGTCCACGAGCAGTACTTC. This translates into CASSSAGMVHEQYF. Variable domain in full (rest from reference TRBV11-2 and TRBJ2-7): EAGVAQSPRYKIIEKRQSVAFWCNPISGHATLYWYQQILGQGPKLLIQFQNNGVVDDSQLPKDRFSAERLKGVDSTLKIQPAKLEDSAVYLCASSSAGMVHEQYFGPGTRLTVT.

The V call is TRBV7-2, the J call TRBJ1-5; D is unresolved. Per the germline V gene, CDR1 is SGHTA and CDR2 is FQGNSA. This CDR3 region has 13 residues. V was cut by 5 bases and J by 3 bases, with 8 bases left in between. DNA of the CDR3: TGTGCCAGCAGCGGACGGTTCAATCAGCCCCAGCATTTT. Translation gives CASSGRFNQPQHF. The full variable domain, its missing parts supplied by reference TRBV7-2 and TRBJ1-5, is GAGVSQSPSNKVTEKGKDVELRCDPISGHTALYWYRQSLGQGLEFLIYFQGNSAPDKSGLPSDRFSAERTGGSVSTLTIQRTQQEDSAVYLCASSGRFNQPQHFGDGTRLSIL.

The CDR3 nucleotides are TGTGCCAGCAGCTTCCGGGACGGCTACGAGCAGTACGTC. Translation: CASSFRDGYEQYV. V usage is TRBV5-6 and J usage is TRBJ2-7, with D perhaps being TRBD1 or TRBD2 (5 bases each). CDR1 is SGHDT and CDR2 is YYEEEE in the germline V gene. Trimming removed 2 bases at V and 3 bases at J, with 9 bases between. The CDR3 totals 13 residues.

Only a few counts were recorded for this clonotype. The V gene is TRBV5-1, the J gene TRBJ2-5; no definite D call. Looked up from germline, CDR1 is SGHRS and CDR2 is YFSETQ. The V gene lost 0 bases and the J gene lost 5 bases, with 11 bases spanning the gap. The CDR3 is made up of 14 amino acids. The CDR3 DNA sequence: TGCGCCAGCAGCTTGGCCAGCGTCCGGGAGACCCAGTACTTC. Residues: CASSLASVRETQYF. Variable domain in full (rest from reference TRBV5-1 and TRBJ2-5): KAGVTQTPRYLIKTRGQQVTLSCSPISGHRSVSWYQQTPGQGLQFLFEYFSETQRNKGNFPGRFSGRQFSNSRSEMNVSTLELGDSALYLCASSLASVRETQYFGPGTRLLVL.

The V and J genes are TRBV6-2 or TRBV6-3 and TRBJ2-3; D uncertain. CDR1 and CDR2 (germline): MNHEY, SVGEGT. The CDR3 loop spans 12 amino acids. Deletions cut 6 bases from V and 4 bases from J, with 8 bases between. The CDR3 DNA sequence: TGTGCCAGCAGACCCCGCGCAGATACGCAGTATTTT. Protein: CASRPRADTQYF.

The chain employs TRBV29-1 and TRBJ1-1; 7 bases are a match to TRBD1. V gave up 7 bases and J gave up 0 bases; unmatched junction bases: 5. The germline V gene encodes CDR1 SQVTM and CDR2 ANQGSEA. The CDR3 runs to 13 residues. CDR3 DNA: TGCAGCGCGGGGGGACAGTTGAACACTGAAGCTTTCTTT. Its protein product is CSAGGQLNTEAFF.

In its sample, this clonotype was seen a few times. This sequence joins TRBV7-2 and TRBJ2-5; unclear D gene. The germline gives CDR1 SGHTA, CDR2 FQGNSA. The germline V and J ends were trimmed by 8 bases and 2 bases, with 15 bases remaining between them. This CDR3 spans 14 amino acids. CDR3 sequence reads: CASGSQVRQETQYF. CDR3 nucleotide sequence: TGTGCCAGCGGATCCCAGGTCCGACAAGAGACCCAGTACTTC.

The chain joins TRBV20-1 to TRBJ2-7; 7 nucleotides agree with TRBD1. This CDR3 contains 12 residues. The trim removed 6 bases at V and 1 base at J, leaving 3 bases unmatched. Germline lookup yields CDR1 DFQATT and CDR2 SNEGSKA (reference sequence). CDR3 DNA: TGCAGTGCCCACAGGGGTTCCTACGAGCAGTACGTC. Protein sequence: CSAHRGSYEQYV.

The sample holds a few counts of this clonotype. This chain uses TRBV7-3 with TRBJ2-3; D is perhaps TRBD1 (6 bases). CDR1 and CDR2 from the germline V gene are SGHTA and FQGTGA. V lost 2 bases to trimming and J lost 6 bases, with 21 bases between them. CDR3 length: 17 residues. Written as DNA, the CDR3 is TGTGCCAGCAGCTTAGGGGTAGGGGGTAGGTTTTCGGATACGCAGTATTTT. Translated, it gives CASSLGVGGRFSDTQYF.

The V and J genes are TRBV28 and TRBJ2-7; D is ambiguous. CDR1 and CDR2 from the germline V gene are MDHEN and SYDVKM. The V end was cut by 4 bases, the J end by 6 bases, with 19 bases between. The CDR3 is 15 residues long. The CDR3 here is CASSSLSRAYSEQYV. As DNA, the CDR3 is TGTGCCAGCAGTTCGCTGAGCAGAGCGTATAGCGAGCAGTACGTC.

The chain carries TRBV7-2 and TRBJ2-1; D is possibly TRBD1 or TRBD2 (6 bases each). Trimming stripped 5 bases from V and 8 bases from J, with 16 bases between. This CDR3 has 14 amino acids. In germline, CDR1 is SGHTA, CDR2 FQGNSA. CDR3 loop: CASSTYGGGDEQFF. The CDR3 bases are TGTGCCAGCAGCACCTACGGGGGCGGAGATGAGCAGTTCTTC.

The chain couples TRBV3-1 to TRBJ2-5; TRBD1 aligns across 9 bases. CDR1 and CDR2 from the germline V gene are LGHDT and YNNKEL (reference sequence). CDR3 length: 15 amino acids. The V segment lost 5 bases and the J segment 6 bases; nucleotides outside the gene matches: 10. This chain's CDR3 is CASSWGQGVLKTQYF. DNA for the CDR3: TGTGCCAGCAGCTGGGGACAGGGAGTCCTGAAGACCCAGTACTTC.